This TCR beta chain was obtained from a study of identical twins (dated by TCRdb to 2015 to 2016). Study-wide context: The study deep-sequenced TCR alpha and beta repertoires from monozygotic twins, unrelated adults of various ages and cord blood to test whether fetal clonotypes persist. To rule out contamination, the twin experiments were replicated at different times with different library preparation protocols. Results the study describes overall, beyond this receptor: Recombination models systematically underestimated out-of-frame TCR alpha sharing in monozygotic twins but agreed with sharing between unrelated individuals. Conclusions relied on cross-sectional statistical analysis, since the same donors could not be followed over many years. Zero-insertion analyses could be partly confounded by invariant T cells such as MAIT and iNKT, although diverse VJ usage argued against such confounding for most clonotypes. Abundant cord blood beta clonotypes carried fewer insertions; young adult naive repertoires showed a weaker similar trend, while memory repertoires showed none. Compared with coincidental sharing between unrelated individuals, out-of-frame TCR alpha sequences shared between twins showed an excess of sequences with low generation probability. Excess twin sharing in beta out-of-frame sequences was weaker because fewer shared sequences lowered the signal-to-noise ratio.

Receptor amplification or capture employed 5' RACE. This sample was sequenced with an Illumina HiSeq 2000. A universal primer binding site was introduced by template switching, and a unique molecular identifier was present in the final cDNA, enabling accurate counting of TCR cDNA molecules. First-strand cDNA for TCR alpha and beta chains was synthesized from specific primers in the conserved constant-segment region. To control for contamination, every cDNA library was double barcoded, receiving both a SMART-Mk sample barcode and Illumina barcodes. TruSeq adapter sequences along with Illumina sample barcodes were introduced in two successive PCR steps. TCR alpha and beta cDNA libraries were sequenced on the Illumina HiSeq platform with custom primers. The authors' analysis ran thus. Raw reads were processed with MiGEC to extract unique molecular identifiers, and MiXCR was used to determine CDR3 positions. For each individual, recombination models were inferred using an EM algorithm with the repgenHMM and IGoR tools. The tcR package in R was used for shared clonotype analysis, with sharing normalized by the product of cloneset sizes. To study raw recombination without the effects of thymic and clonal selection, out-of-frame nonproductive sequences were analyzed. In TCRdb, the public reads were trimmed at Q25 with fastp and aligned with MiXCR, with productive beta chains retained. Rows merge per CDR3 protein into single entries with the most common DNA and genes. The authors' filters were not applied to this entry. The sample table records hundreds of thousands of distinct CDR3 sequences; over 8.5% of these occur just once. Of the sample, approximately 0.94% is held by the ten largest clones.

V and J lose 1 base and 10 bases, and a span of 11 bases separates them. Per the germline V gene (reference sequence), LGHDT is the CDR1 and YNNKEL is the CDR2. The CDR3 runs 14 residues from the cysteine to the phenylalanine. Only the CDR3 DNA stays, 42 bases, in frame from base 1. In its sample, this clonotype was seen many times. No antigen is known for it. No quality values exist for individual bases; no much larger clone is one base distant. Every donor was a healthy Caucasian. The twin cohort comprised three pairs of female monozygotic twins, all aged roughly 18 to 30 years. Peripheral blood mononuclear cells were used as the source from which RNA for TCR libraries was isolated. These same data were also listed under a study on yellow fever vaccine responses in identical twins. The second source states: The T cell response to vaccination in identical twins was reported by the authors to appear partly convergent and partly personalized. The study precisely tracked vaccine-responding T cell clones in identical twins.

The receptor was isolated from a woman aged 18-35 years in good health. The rearranged segments are TRBV3-1 and TRBJ1-6; the D region possibly corresponds to TRBD1 (5 bases align). The material sequenced was PBMCs. The DNA sequence is as follows: TGTGCCAGCAGCCAAGGAGGGACGGGCTCACCCCTCCACTTT. Translation gives CASSQGGTGSPLHF.